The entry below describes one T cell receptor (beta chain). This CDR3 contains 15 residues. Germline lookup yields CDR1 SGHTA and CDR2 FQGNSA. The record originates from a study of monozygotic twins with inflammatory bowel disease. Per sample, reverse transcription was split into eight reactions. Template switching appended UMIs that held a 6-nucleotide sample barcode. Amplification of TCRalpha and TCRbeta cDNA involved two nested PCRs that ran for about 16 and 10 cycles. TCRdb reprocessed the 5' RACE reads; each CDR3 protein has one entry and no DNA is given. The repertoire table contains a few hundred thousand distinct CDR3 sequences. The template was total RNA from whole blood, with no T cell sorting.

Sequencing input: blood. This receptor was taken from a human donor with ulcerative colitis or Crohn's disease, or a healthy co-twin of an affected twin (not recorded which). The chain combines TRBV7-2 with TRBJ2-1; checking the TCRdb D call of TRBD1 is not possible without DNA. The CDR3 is CASSLDWDRRNEQFF.